Listed here are 9 T cell receptor beta chains from one sample, sequenced in a study of control samples from healthy donors and cancer patients. Method: immunoSEQ multiplex PCR; TCRdb's copy keeps in-frame clones and lacks some. The profile shows over 150,000 clones, over 80% of them singletons. Sequencing input: blood. These receptors were collected from a man in his late teens or twenties in good health.

The rearrangement links TRBV6-5 to TRBJ1-2; no firm D call. Trimming shortened V by 4 bases and J by 4 bases, and 7 bases separated the two germline ends. There are 12 residues in the CDR3. Germline V CDR1 and CDR2: MNHEY, SVGAGI. The CDR3 is CASSSVRYGYTF. The CDR3 DNA follows: TGTGCCAGCAGTTCCGTCCGCTATGGCTACACCTTC.

J is TRBJ2-7 and V is TRBV2; D is unclear. Trimming pared 6 bases from V and 4 bases from J, leaving 19 bases between. The CDR3 length is 15 residues. Germline CDR1 SNHLY, CDR2 FYNNEI. The CDR3, as DNA: TGTGCCAGCAGCCGATCCGGCCGGAACACATACGAGCAGTACTTC. Translation: CASSRSGRNTYEQYF.

This sequence joins TRBV9 and TRBJ2-1, with D perhaps matching TRBD1 or TRBD2 (6 bases each). V was clipped by 6 bases and J by 8 bases, with 21 bases between them. The CDR3 covers 15 residues. The germline V gene has CDR1 SGDLS and CDR2 YYNGEE. The CDR3 DNA reads TGTGCCAGCACTCCGGGGCGGGCCGGGGGCGATGAGCAGTTCTTC. Translation gives CASTPGRAGGDEQFF.

The chain joins TRBV5-4 to TRBJ2-7; TRBD2 matches at 12 bases. Germline CDR1 SGHNT, CDR2 YYREEE (reference sequence). Trimming removed 6 bases from V and 1 base from J; junction bases left unmatched: 11. The CDR3 has 17 residues. As DNA, the CDR3 is TGTGCCAGCACCCGGCTTGTACTAGCGGGGGGATCCTACGAGCAGTACTTC. It translates to CASTRLVLAGGSYEQYF.

This rearrangement joins TRBV18 to TRBJ2-2, with D hard to call. Germline-derived CDR1 and CDR2 are KGHSH and LQKENI. The CDR3 has 14 residues. The germline V and J ends were trimmed by 1 base and 3 bases, with 6 bases remaining between them. CDR3 region: CASSPLLYTGELFF. CDR3 coding DNA: TGTGCCAGCTCACCACTCTTATACACCGGGGAGCTGTTTTTT. Combining the CDR3 with reference TRBV18 and TRBJ2-2 gives the whole variable domain NAGVMQNPRHLVRRRGQEARLRCSPMKGHSHVYWYRQLPEEGLKFMVYLQKENIIDESGMPKERFSAEFPKEGPSILRIQQVVRGDSAAYFCASSPLLYTGELFFGEGSRLTVL.

In its sample, this clone was seen a few times. The CDR3 nucleotides read TGTGCCAGCAGCCGGAAACGGAACACTGAAGCTTTCTTT. Encoded protein: CASSRKRNTEAFF. This chain uses TRBV14 with TRBJ1-1; D not certain. Trimming cost V 4 bases and J 1 base, with 7 bases left between them. Germline V gives CDR1 SGHDN, CDR2 FVKESK. The length of the CDR3 is 13 residues.

The chain combines TRBV5-4 with TRBJ2-3; D possibly corresponds to TRBD2 (5 bases). The CDR3 loop spans 14 amino acids. V shed 3 bases and J shed 1 base, with 9 bases lying between them. CDR1 and CDR2 from the germline V gene are SGHNT and YYREEE (reference sequence). Here the CDR3 DNA reads TGTGCCAGCAGCTCGACCGGGGGCACAGATACGCAGTATTTT. Translating it yields CASSSTGGTDTQYF.

On this clone itself: The sample carries other DNA sequences with the same CDR3. This chain connects TRBV18 to TRBJ1-6; D unclear. The CDR3 is 13 residues long. CDR1 and CDR2 (germline): KGHSH, LQKENI. Deletions cut 2 bases from V and 6 bases from J, with 5 bases between. CDR3 nucleotides: TGTGCCAGCTCACCAGGCGTTAATTCACCCCTCCACTTT. As protein: CASSPGVNSPLHF.

V usage is TRBV28 and J usage is TRBJ2-3, with 8 bases aligning to TRBD1. The CDR3 length is 17 residues. Trimming removed 6 bases from V and 7 bases from J; junction bases left unmatched: 18. The germline V gene has CDR1 MDHEN and CDR2 SYDVKM. The CDR3 is CASRKGRGQGGYHTQYF. The CDR3 DNA follows: TGTGCCAGCAGAAAGGGGCGTGGACAGGGTGGATATCATACGCAGTATTTT.